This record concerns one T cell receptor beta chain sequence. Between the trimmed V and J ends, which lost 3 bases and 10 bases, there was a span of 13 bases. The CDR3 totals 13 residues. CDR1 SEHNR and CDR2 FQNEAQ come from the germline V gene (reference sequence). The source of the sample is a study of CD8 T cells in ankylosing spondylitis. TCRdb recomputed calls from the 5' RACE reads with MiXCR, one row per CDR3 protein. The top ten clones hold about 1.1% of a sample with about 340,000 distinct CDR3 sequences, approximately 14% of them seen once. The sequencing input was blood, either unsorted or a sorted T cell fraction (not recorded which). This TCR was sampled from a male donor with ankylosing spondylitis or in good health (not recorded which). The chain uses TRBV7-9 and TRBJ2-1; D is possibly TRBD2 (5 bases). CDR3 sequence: CASSFGLTSEQFF. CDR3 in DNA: TGTGCCAGCAGCTTCGGACTCACCTCCGAGCAGTTCTTC.